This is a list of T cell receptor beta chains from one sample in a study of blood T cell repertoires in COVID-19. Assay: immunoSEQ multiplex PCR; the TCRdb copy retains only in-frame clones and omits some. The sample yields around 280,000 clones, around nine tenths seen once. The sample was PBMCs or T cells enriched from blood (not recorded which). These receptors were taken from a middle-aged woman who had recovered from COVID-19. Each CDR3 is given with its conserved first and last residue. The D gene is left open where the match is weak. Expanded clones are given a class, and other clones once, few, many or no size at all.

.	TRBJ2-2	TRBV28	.	TGTGCCAGCAGTTTGGCCCAAGCGAACACCGGGGAGCTGTTTTTT	CASSLAQANTGELFF
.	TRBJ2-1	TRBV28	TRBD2	TGTGCCAGCCAGGCGGGAGCGATAAGGTTCTTC	CASQAGAIRFF
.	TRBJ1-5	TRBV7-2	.	TGTGCCAGCAGCTTAGGAGCGCGTCAGCCCCAGCATTTT	CASSLGARQPQHF
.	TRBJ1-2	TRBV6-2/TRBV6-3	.	TGTGCCAGCAGTTCCGACAGATTTAACTATGGCTACACCTTC	CASSSDRFNYGYTF
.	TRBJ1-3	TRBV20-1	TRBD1	TGCAGTGCTAGTAAGGGGGCTGATGGAAACACCATATATTTT	CSASKGADGNTIYF
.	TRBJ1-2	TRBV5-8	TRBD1	TGTGCCAGCAGCCCGGGACAGGATTTTTTTTATGGCTACACCTTC	CASSPGQDFFYGYTF
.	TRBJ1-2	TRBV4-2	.	TGTGCCAGCAGCCAAGTCGGGTCTAACTATGGCTACACCTTC	CASSQVGSNYGYTF
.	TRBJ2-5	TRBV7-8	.	TGTGCCAGCAGCTTACCCTCAACTCGACTCGCCCGGACACAAGAGACCCAGTACTTC	CASSLPSTRLARTQETQYF
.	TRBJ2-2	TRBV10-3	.	TGTGCCATCCGTACGAGGACGAACACCGGGGAGCTGTTTTTT	CAIRTRTNTGELFF
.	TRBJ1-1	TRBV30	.	TGTGCCTGGAGAGCCTGGAACACTGAAGCTTTCTTT	CAWRAWNTEAFF
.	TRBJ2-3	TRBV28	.	TGTGCCAGCAGCAACCCTTCTAGCGTACTAACCACAGATACGCAGTATTTT	CASSNPSSVLTTDTQYF
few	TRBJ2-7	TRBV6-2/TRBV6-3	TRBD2	TGTGCCAGCAGTTTCGGACTAGCGGGAGCCTACGAGCAGTACTTC	CASSFGLAGAYEQYF
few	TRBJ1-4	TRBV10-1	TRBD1	TGCGCCAGCATGAACGGACAGGGTAATGAAAAACTGTTTTTT	CASMNGQGNEKLFF
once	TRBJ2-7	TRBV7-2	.	TGTGCCAGCAGCTTACAGCAGCGGGCCTACGAGCAGTACTTC	CASSLQQRAYEQYF
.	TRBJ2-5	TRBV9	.	TGTGCCAGCAGCCTCCAGGGGACCCAGTACTTC	CASSLQGTQYF
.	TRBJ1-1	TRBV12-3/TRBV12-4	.	TGTGCCAGCAGTTCGGGGACTTCCGAAGCTTTCTTT	CASSSGTSEAFF
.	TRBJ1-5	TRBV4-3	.	TGCGCCAGCAGCCAAGACAGAAGGGGGAGGGGTCAGCCCCAGCATTTT	CASSQDRRGRGQPQHF
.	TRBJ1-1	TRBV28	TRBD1	TGTGCCAGCAGTTGGGGGACAGGGGGCGCGTACACTGAAGCTTTCTTT	CASSWGTGGAYTEAFF
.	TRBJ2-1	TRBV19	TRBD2	TGTGCCAGTAATCGGGTAGCGGGAGATGAGCAGTTCTTC	CASNRVAGDEQFF
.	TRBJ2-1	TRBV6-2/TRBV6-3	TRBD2	TGTGCCAGCAGTTTCGGGACTAGCATTAATGAGCAGTTCTTC	CASSFGTSINEQFF
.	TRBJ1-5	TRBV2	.	TGTGCCAGCAGTGCCCAGGGGATCAATCAGCCCCAGCATTTT	CASSAQGINQPQHF
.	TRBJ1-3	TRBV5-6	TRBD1	TGTGCCAGCAGCCGGACAGGGGAAGGATCTGGAAACACCATATATTTT	CASSRTGEGSGNTIYF
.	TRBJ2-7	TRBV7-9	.	TGTGCCATCGACAGGCAAGGGAACGAGCAGTACTTC	CAIDRQGNEQYF
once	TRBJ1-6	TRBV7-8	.	TGTGCCAGCAGCTCCCGGGAAGCACGAAAGTCACCCCTCCACTTT	CASSSREARKSPLHF
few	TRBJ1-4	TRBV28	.	TGTGCCAGCAGTTTATCCCAAACTAATGAAAAACTGTTTTTT	CASSLSQTNEKLFF
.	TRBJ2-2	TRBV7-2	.	TGTGCCAGCAGCTTCCAGACTAGTCCGGTCGGGGAGCTGTTTTTT	CASSFQTSPVGELFF
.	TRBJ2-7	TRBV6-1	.	TGTGCCAGCAGTGAAAACAGGCTTGCCTACGAGCAGTACTTC	CASSENRLAYEQYF
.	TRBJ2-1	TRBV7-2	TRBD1	TGTGCCAGCAGCTCCGACCGGGGACAGGGTGTCTACAATGAGCAGTTCTTC	CASSSDRGQGVYNEQFF
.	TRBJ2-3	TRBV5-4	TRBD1	TGTGCCAGCAGCCCCGGGACAGCGAGCACAGATACGCAGTATTTT	CASSPGTASTDTQYF
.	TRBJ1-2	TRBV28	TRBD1	TGTGCCAGCAGCCCGGGACAGCTCTATGGCTACACCTTC	CASSPGQLYGYTF
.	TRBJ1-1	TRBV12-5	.	TGTGCTAGTGGTTTGGTACAGGGCGGGAGGCCTGAAGCTTTCTTT	CASGLVQGGRPEAFF
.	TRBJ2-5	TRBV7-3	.	TGTGCCAGCAGCCTCGGCCGGGTTCGAAGGGAGACCCAGTACTTC	CASSLGRVRRETQYF
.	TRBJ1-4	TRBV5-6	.	TGTGCCAGCAGTCAAACGACAGGAACTAATGAAAAACTGTTTTTT	CASSQTTGTNEKLFF
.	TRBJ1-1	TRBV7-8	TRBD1	TGTGCCAGCAGCTCTAGGTGGGGGACAGGGGACGTTGGTTGGGACACTGAAGCTTTCTTT	CASSSRWGTGDVGWDTEAFF
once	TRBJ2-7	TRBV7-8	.	TGTGCCAGCAGCTTAGCGAGGGAGTACGAGCAGTACTTC	CASSLAREYEQYF
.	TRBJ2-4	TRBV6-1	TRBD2	TGTGCCAGCAGTGAAGTTGGGACTAGCGGGAGGGCCGACATTCAGTACTTC	CASSEVGTSGRADIQYF
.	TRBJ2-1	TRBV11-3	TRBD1	TGTGCCAGCTCGGGGACAGGGGAGCTCAATGAGCAGTTCTTC	CASSGTGELNEQFF
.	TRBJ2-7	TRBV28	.	TGTGCCAGCAGTTCCCGCGGGATAGGCTACGAGCAGTACTTC	CASSSRGIGYEQYF
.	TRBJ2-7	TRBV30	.	TGTGCCTGGAGTGGCAGGGTCGAGCAGTACTTC	CAWSGRVEQYF
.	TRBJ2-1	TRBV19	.	TGTGCCAGTAGTACACAGGCAAATGAGCAGTTCTTC	CASSTQANEQFF
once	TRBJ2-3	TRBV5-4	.	TGTGCCAGCAGCTTGGGCGGAGTCATTCGCACAGATACGCAGTATTTT	CASSLGGVIRTDTQYF
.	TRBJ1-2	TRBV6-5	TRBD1	TGTGCCAGCGGGACAGGGGGACTCGGCTATGGCTACACCTTC	CASGTGGLGYGYTF
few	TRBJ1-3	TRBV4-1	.	TGCGCCAGCAGCCGAGAGACTGGAAGCTCTGGAAACACCATATATTTT	CASSRETGSSGNTIYF
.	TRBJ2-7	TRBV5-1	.	TGCGCCAGCAGCTTGGGGACTTCCTCGCCCGAGCAGTACTTC	CASSLGTSSPEQYF
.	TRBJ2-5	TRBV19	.	TGTGCCAGTAGTTCCGGTCCTGAGGAGACCCAGTACTTC	CASSSGPEETQYF
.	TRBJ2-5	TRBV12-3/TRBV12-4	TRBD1	TGTGCCACCAGGACAGGATTTGTGGAGACCCAGTACTTC	CATRTGFVETQYF
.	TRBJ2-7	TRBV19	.	TGTGCCAGTAGTATAGTGTCGGGGTCTGGCGAGCAGTACTTC	CASSIVSGSGEQYF
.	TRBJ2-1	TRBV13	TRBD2	TGTGCCAGCAGCTTATTCGGTTTGGCGGGGGGCGCGTATGAGCAGTTCTTC	CASSLFGLAGGAYEQFF
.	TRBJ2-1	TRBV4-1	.	TGCGCCAGCAGCCAAGGCTGGACCGTCAGGGCGGATGAGCAGTTCTTC	CASSQGWTVRADEQFF
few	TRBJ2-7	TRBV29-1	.	TGCAGCGTTGTCGAGGACGAGCAGTACTTC	CSVVEDEQYF
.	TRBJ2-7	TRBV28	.	TGTGCCAGCAGTATCGGGACACCCTACGAGCAGTACTTC	CASSIGTPYEQYF
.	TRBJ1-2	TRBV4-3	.	TGCGCCAGCAGCCAAGGTCCGGGTTATGGCTACACCTTC	CASSQGPGYGYTF